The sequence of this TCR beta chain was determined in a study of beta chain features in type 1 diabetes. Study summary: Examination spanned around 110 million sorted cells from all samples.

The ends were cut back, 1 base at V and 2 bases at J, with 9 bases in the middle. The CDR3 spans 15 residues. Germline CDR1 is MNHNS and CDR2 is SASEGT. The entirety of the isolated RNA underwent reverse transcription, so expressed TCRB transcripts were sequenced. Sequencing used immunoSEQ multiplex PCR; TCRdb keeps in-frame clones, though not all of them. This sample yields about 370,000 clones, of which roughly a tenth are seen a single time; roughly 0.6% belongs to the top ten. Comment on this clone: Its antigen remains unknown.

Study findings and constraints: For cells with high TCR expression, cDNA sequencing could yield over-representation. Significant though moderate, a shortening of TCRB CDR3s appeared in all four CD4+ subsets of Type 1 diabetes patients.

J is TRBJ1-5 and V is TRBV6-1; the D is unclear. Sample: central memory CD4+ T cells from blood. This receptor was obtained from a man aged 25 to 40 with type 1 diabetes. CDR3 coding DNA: TGTGCCAGCAGTGAAGTTCTCGGGGGCAATCAGCCCCAGCATTTT. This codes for CASSEVLGGNQPQHF.